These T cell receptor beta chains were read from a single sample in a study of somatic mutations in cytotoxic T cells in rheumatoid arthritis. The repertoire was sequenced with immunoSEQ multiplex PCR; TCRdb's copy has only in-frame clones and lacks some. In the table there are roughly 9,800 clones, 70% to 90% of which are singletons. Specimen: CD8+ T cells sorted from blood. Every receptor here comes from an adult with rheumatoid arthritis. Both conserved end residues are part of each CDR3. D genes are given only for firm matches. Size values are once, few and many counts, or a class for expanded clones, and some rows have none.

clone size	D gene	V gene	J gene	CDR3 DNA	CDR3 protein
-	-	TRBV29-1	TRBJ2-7	TGCAGCGTTGAAGGAACCCCTAACAGCTATGGGGACGAGCAGTACTTC	CSVEGTPNSYGDEQYF
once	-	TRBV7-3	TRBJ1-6	TGTGCCAGCAGCTTATTGCCGGGACACTATAATTCACCCCTCCACTTT	CASSLLPGHYNSPLHF
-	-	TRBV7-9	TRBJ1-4	TGTGCCAGCAGCTCTTCGACAAGACATTACGAAAAACTGTTTTTT	CASSSSTRHYEKLFF
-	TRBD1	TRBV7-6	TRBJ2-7	TGTGCCAGCAGCTCCCACCGGGACAGGGGACCCTACGAGCAGTACTTC	CASSSHRDRGPYEQYF
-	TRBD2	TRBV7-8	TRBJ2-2	TGTGCCAGCAGCCACGCGGGACTAGCGGGGACCCAGAGCACCGGGGAGCTGTTTTTT	CASSHAGLAGTQSTGELFF
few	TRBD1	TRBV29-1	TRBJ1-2	TGCAGCGTTGAAGCTCTACAGGGGATAATACCCACTATCTATGGCTACACCTTC	CSVEALQGIIPTIYGYTF
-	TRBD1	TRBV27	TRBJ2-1	TGTGCCAGCAGGCCGGGACAGGTATTGAATGAGCAGTTCTTC	CASRPGQVLNEQFF
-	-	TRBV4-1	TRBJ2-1	TGCGCCAGCAGCCAAGGGAGGGGGCAGAACAATGAGCAGTTCTTC	CASSQGRGQNNEQFF
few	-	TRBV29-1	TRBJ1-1	TGCAGCGTTGAAGGGGCCAGGCAATCCTTCACTGAAGCTTTCTTT	CSVEGARQSFTEAFF
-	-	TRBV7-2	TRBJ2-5	TGTGCCAGCGGGGACTTCCAAGAGACCCAGTACTTC	CASGDFQETQYF
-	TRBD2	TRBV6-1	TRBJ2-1	TGTGCCAGCAGTGAAGAGAGCGGGGGCCCGAATGAGCAGTTCTTC	CASSEESGGPNEQFF
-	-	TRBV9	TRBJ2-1	TGTGCCAGCAGCGGGCAAGAGTTGTTCTTC	CASSGQELFF
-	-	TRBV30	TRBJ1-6	TGTGCCTGGAGTGTGGCGTCAGTGGGTTATAATTCACCCCTCCACTTT	CAWSVASVGYNSPLHF
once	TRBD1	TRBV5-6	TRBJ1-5	TGTGCCAGCAGCATCCTTCGACAGGGGCCTAATCAGCCCCAGCATTTT	CASSILRQGPNQPQHF
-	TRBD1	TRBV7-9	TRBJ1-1	TGTGCCAGCAGCGGGACAGGGGATTTGAACACTGAAGCTTTCTTT	CASSGTGDLNTEAFF
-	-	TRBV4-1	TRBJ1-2	TGCGCCAGCAGCCAAGATCAATCTAACTATGGCTACACCTTC	CASSQDQSNYGYTF
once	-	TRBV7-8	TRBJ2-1	TGTGCCAGCAGCCTGACAGAATACAATGAGCAGTTCTTC	CASSLTEYNEQFF
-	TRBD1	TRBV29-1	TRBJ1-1	TGCAGCGTGGACAGGGGGCGGGCCACTGAAGCTTTCTTT	CSVDRGRATEAFF
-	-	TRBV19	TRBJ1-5	TGTGCCAGTAGTATGTCAAATGAGCCCAATCAGCCCCAGCATTTT	CASSMSNEPNQPQHF
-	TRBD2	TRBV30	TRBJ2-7	TGTGCCTGGACAGCGGGACTGGCACCCTACGAGCAGTACTTC	CAWTAGLAPYEQYF
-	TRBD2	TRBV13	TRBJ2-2	TGTGCCAGCAGCTTTAGCGGGGGGATCACCGGGGAGCTGTTTTTT	CASSFSGGITGELFF
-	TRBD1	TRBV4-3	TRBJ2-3	TGCGCCAGCAGCCCGGTGGTTGGTCAGGGGGTCGAGACAGATACGCAGTATTTT	CASSPVVGQGVETDTQYF
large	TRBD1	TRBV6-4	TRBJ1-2	TGTGCCAGCAGTGAAGGGACAGGGGGCCTCGGCTACACCTTC	CASSEGTGGLGYTF
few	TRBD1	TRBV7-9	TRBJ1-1	TGTGCCAGCAGCCCGCAGACAGGGACGAACACTGAAGCTTTCTTT	CASSPQTGTNTEAFF
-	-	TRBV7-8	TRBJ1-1	TGTGCCAGCAGTTCCTCAGCGTTTACTGAAGCTTTCTTT	CASSSSAFTEAFF
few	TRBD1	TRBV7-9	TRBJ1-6	TGTGCCAGCAGCACTAGCAGGGGGAGGTCCTATAATTCACCCCTCCACTTT	CASSTSRGRSYNSPLHF
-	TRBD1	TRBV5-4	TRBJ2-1	TGTGCCAGCAGCGGTGGGACAGACCATGAGCAGTTCTTC	CASSGGTDHEQFF
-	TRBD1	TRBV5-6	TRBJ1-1	TGTGCCAGCAGCTTCGCGGCGACAGGGGCGAACACTGAAGCTTTCTTT	CASSFAATGANTEAFF
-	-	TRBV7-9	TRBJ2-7	TGTGCCAGCAGCTTAGCGGGGGGGCTTTACGAGCAGTACTTC	CASSLAGGLYEQYF